One and the same sample provided the 24 T cell receptor beta chains below, sequenced in a study of control samples from healthy donors and cancer patients. This table comes from immunoSEQ multiplex PCR, and its TCRdb copy is limited to in-frame clones, with some not included. The sample holds about 220,000 clones, 90% to 95% seen once. The sequenced material came from blood. The receptors stem from a middle-aged man in good health.

This clone was counted once. The chain employs TRBV25-1 and TRBJ1-2; D call uncertain. CDR3 length: 11 residues. Germline CDR1 is MGHDK and CDR2 is SYGVNS. The V end lost 5 bases, the J end lost 9 bases, and 10 bases lay between the germline ends. This CDR3 is CASSRASSYTF. CDR3 nucleotide sequence: TGTGCCAGCAGTAGGGCCTCGAGCTACACCTTC.

The chain uses TRBV5-4 and TRBJ2-2; the D gene is possibly TRBD2 (6 bases). The CDR3 contains 16 residues. CDR1 and CDR2 from the germline V gene are SGHNT and YYREEE (reference sequence). The V end was cut by 1 base, the J end by 0 bases, with 10 bases between. CDR3 nucleotides: TGTGCCAGCAGCTTGAAACTAGCTACGAACACCGGGGAGCTGTTTTTT. Protein sequence: CASSLKLATNTGELFF.

The rearrangement joins TRBV5-1 to TRBJ2-3, with a possible D match to TRBD2 (6 bases). V was cut by 0 bases and J by 3 bases, with 11 bases left in between. Germline V CDR1 and CDR2: SGHRS, YFSETQ. The CDR3 is made up of 15 amino acids. The CDR3 coding sequence is TGCGCCAGCAGCTTGGCAGGACTAACGACAGATACGCAGTATTTT. Translating gives CASSLAGLTTDTQYF. Looking up the rest from reference TRBV5-1 and TRBJ2-3 gives the full variable domain: KAGVTQTPRYLIKTRGQQVTLSCSPISGHRSVSWYQQTPGQGLQFLFEYFSETQRNKGNFPGRFSGRQFSNSRSEMNVSTLELGDSALYLCASSLAGLTTDTQYFGPGTRLTVL.

J is TRBJ1-2 and V is TRBV7-9; TRBD1 matches 7 bases. The germline V gene encodes CDR1 SEHNR and CDR2 FQNEAQ (reference sequence). J gave up 11 bases and V 4 bases, and 10 bases lay outside the gene matches. The CDR3 spans 13 residues. The CDR3 sequence: CASSYGQAYTYTF. As DNA, the CDR3 is TGTGCCAGCAGCTATGGACAGGCTTATACGTACACCTTC.

The chain has TRBV19 and TRBJ2-3; 7 bases match TRBD2. V lost 1 base to trimming and J lost 7 bases; unmatched junction nucleotides: 5. CDR3 length equals 14 residues. The germline gives CDR1 LNHDA, CDR2 SQIVND (reference sequence). The CDR3 protein is CASSIAPGGNTQYF. The CDR3 bases are TGTGCCAGTAGTATAGCCCCGGGGGGTAATACGCAGTATTTT.

V gene TRBV27 combines with J gene TRBJ1-1; TRBD1 is a possible D gene (5 bases). Trimming removed 4 bases at V and 4 bases at J, with 13 bases between. The CDR3 loop spans 14 amino acids. In germline, CDR1 is MNHEY, CDR2 SMNVEV (reference sequence). CDR3 sequence (DNA): TGTGCCAGCAGTTCCAGAAATAGGGGCACTGAAGCTTTCTTT. Residues: CASSSRNRGTEAFF.

J is TRBJ1-2 and V is TRBV29-1; D gene uncertain. The CDR3 runs to 12 residues. V was clipped by 6 bases and J by 0 bases, with 8 bases between them. CDR1 and CDR2 (germline): SQVTM, ANQGSEA. The CDR3 DNA follows: TGCAGCGTCAGCCAGCCTAACTATGGCTACACCTTC. Translating it yields CSVSQPNYGYTF.

This chain joins TRBV19 and TRBJ2-5; D might be TRBD1 (6 bases). Germline CDR1 is LNHDA and CDR2 is SQIVND (reference sequence). The CDR3 has 13 residues. V lost 5 bases to trimming and J lost 5 bases, with 12 bases between them. In nucleotides, the CDR3 is TGTGCCAGTAGTCCCTACAGGGCGGAGACCCAGTACTTC. Translating it yields CASSPYRAETQYF.

The chain uses TRBV28 and TRBJ1-4; D not certain. V shed 8 bases and J shed 4 bases, with 14 bases lying between them. Per the germline V gene, CDR1 is MDHEN and CDR2 is SYDVKM. This CDR3 has 14 amino acids. DNA for the CDR3: TGTGCCAGCGTTCGGGGAACCGTTAATGAAAAACTGTTTTTT. This sequence encodes CASVRGTVNEKLFF. Full variable domain (outside the CDR3, taken from reference TRBV28 and TRBJ1-4): DVKVTQSSRYLVKRTGEKVFLECVQDMDHENMFWYRQDPGLGLRLIYFSYDVKMKEKGDIPEGYSVSREKKERFSLILESASTNQTSMYLCASVRGTVNEKLFFGSGTQLSVL.

The chain carries TRBV6-5 and TRBJ1-1; D ambiguous. In germline, CDR1 is MNHEY, CDR2 SVGAGI. Between the trimmed V and J ends, which lost 2 bases and 5 bases, there was a span of 12 bases. This CDR3 has 14 amino acids. CDR3 region: CASSYSSVGTEAFF. The CDR3 DNA follows: TGTGCCAGCAGTTACAGTAGCGTAGGGACTGAAGCTTTCTTT.

The V and J genes are TRBV7-3 and TRBJ1-1, with a weak D call TRBD1 (5 bases). The CDR3 runs to 14 residues. Germline V CDR1 and CDR2: SGHTA, FQGTGA. The V end was cut by 5 bases, the J end by 4 bases, with 14 bases between. The CDR3 region has the DNA TGTGCCAGCAGCATAGGGGCCAGGTCCACTGAAGCTTTCTTT. Encoded protein: CASSIGARSTEAFF. The entire variable domain, with the rest obtained from reference TRBV7-3 and TRBJ1-1, is as follows: GAGVSQTPSNKVTEKGKYVELRCDPISGHTALYWYRQSLGQGPEFLIYFQGTGAADDSGLPNDRFFAVRPEGSVSTLKIQRTERGDSAVYLCASSIGARSTEAFFGQGTRLTVV.

This chain connects TRBV5-1 to TRBJ1-1; tentative D call: TRBD1 (5 bases). The CDR3 consists of 14 residues. The V gene's germline CDR1 is SGHRS and CDR2 YFSETQ. Trimming shortened V by 2 bases and J by 4 bases, and 12 bases separated the two germline ends. The CDR3 here is CASSFGGEGTEAFF. For the CDR3, the DNA is TGCGCCAGCAGCTTTGGGGGAGAGGGCACTGAAGCTTTCTTT.

The chain recombines TRBV5-1 with TRBJ2-7; D gene unclear. V gave up 0 bases and J gave up 2 bases, with 12 bases separating them. This CDR3 is built from 15 residues. Germline CDR1 is SGHRS and CDR2 is YFSETQ. CDR3 sequence: CASSLDPQRAYEQYF. CDR3 DNA: TGCGCCAGCAGCTTGGATCCCCAGCGCGCCTACGAGCAGTACTTC.

V is TRBV7-9 and J is TRBJ2-2, with 10 bases aligning to TRBD1. The CDR3 has 15 residues. Germline V lookup: CDR1 SEHNR, CDR2 FQNEAQ (reference sequence). The junction had 5 bases not matched to a gene; V was cut back by 4 bases and J by 6 bases. CDR3 sequence (DNA): TGTGCCAGCAGCTACCGGGACAGGGGACCCGGGGAGCTGTTTTTT. Its translation is CASSYRDRGPGELFF.

V gene TRBV11-2 combines with J gene TRBJ2-2; D is unresolved. Germline V gene lookup returns CDR1 SGHAT and CDR2 FQNNGV. The CDR3 is 14 amino acids. Trimming took 5 bases from V and 4 from J, leaving 11 bases between them. CDR3 nucleotides: TGTGCCAGCAGCCTGCAAACCTCCACCGGGGAGCTGTTTTTT. Its translation is CASSLQTSTGELFF.

V gene TRBV10-1 combines with J gene TRBJ1-3; maybe TRBD1 (5 bases). V was cut by 8 bases and J by 3 bases, with 11 bases left in between. The CDR3 runs to 13 residues. In germline, CDR1 is WNHNN, CDR2 SYGVQD (reference sequence). The CDR3 coding sequence is TGCGCCAGCTCCGGGGCAAGTGGAAACACCATATATTTT. Translated: CASSGASGNTIYF.

V is TRBV5-1 and J is TRBJ2-3, with D maybe TRBD2 (5 bases). V was clipped by 0 bases and J by 3 bases, with 11 bases between them. CDR3 length: 15 amino acids. CDR1 is SGHRS and CDR2 is YFSETQ in the germline V gene. This chain's CDR3 is CASSLAPRGTDTQYF. In DNA, the CDR3 is TGCGCCAGCAGCTTGGCCCCTCGGGGTACAGATACGCAGTATTTT.

The rearrangement uses TRBV24-1 and TRBJ2-3, with TRBD2 identical over 13 bases. V dropped 4 bases and J dropped 5; count of bases not matched to a gene: 14. CDR3 length: 19 residues. Germline-derived CDR1 and CDR2 are KGHDR and SFDVKD. The CDR3, as DNA: TGTGCCACCAGTGACGCCTTGCGTAGGACTAGCGGGGGCAGAGATACGCAGTATTTT. Protein product: CATSDALRRTSGGRDTQYF.

The chain couples TRBV30 to TRBJ2-5; no clear D. This CDR3 contains 14 residues. CDR1 is GTSNPN, CDR2 SVGIG, per germline (reference sequence). Trimming stripped 1 base from V and 1 base from J, with 10 bases between. CDR3: CAWSEGRTQETQYF. CDR3 in DNA: TGTGCCTGGAGTGAAGGGCGGACCCAAGAGACCCAGTACTTC.

This clone has just one count. V is TRBV2 and J is TRBJ2-5; D is possibly TRBD1 or TRBD2 (5 bases each). The CDR3 contains 13 residues. V was clipped by 7 bases and J by 5 bases, with 14 bases between them. Germline-derived CDR1 and CDR2 are SNHLY and FYNNEI. The DNA for the CDR3 is TGTGCCAGCACCTCCTGGGGGTCGGAGACCCAGTACTTC. Its protein product is CASTSWGSETQYF.

This chain joins TRBV6-5 and TRBJ1-3; no clear D gene. The CDR3 contains 13 residues. V was cut by 3 bases and J by 8 bases, with 11 bases left in between. The germline CDR1 and CDR2 sequences are MNHEY and SVGAGI. The CDR3 sequence is CASSYGDGHTIYF. The CDR3, as DNA: TGTGCCAGCAGTTATGGCGACGGGCACACCATATATTTT.

The J gene is TRBJ1-5, the V gene TRBV6-6; 8 bases align to TRBD1. V lost 3 bases, J lost 6 bases, and 10 bases stayed unmatched. The CDR3 has 16 amino acids. Per germline, CDR1 MNHNY and CDR2 SVGAGI (reference sequence). The CDR3 DNA reads TGTGCCAGCAGTTATTCCGGACAGGGTGTAAGTCAGCCCCAGCATTTT. Amino acids: CASSYSGQGVSQPQHF.

This clone has only one observation. The rearrangement uses TRBV9 and TRBJ2-5; unclear D gene. Trimming took off 0 bases at V and 1 base at J, with 7 bases between the two ends. Germline assignment: CDR1 SGDLS and CDR2 YYNGEE. The CDR3 contains 14 residues. DNA for the CDR3: TGTGCCAGCAGCGTAGCGGTAGCCCAAGAGACCCAGTACTTC. The encoded protein is CASSVAVAQETQYF.

The rearrangement joins TRBV19 to TRBJ2-3, with a weak D call TRBD2 (5 bases). V lost 4 bases and J 3 bases, leaving 5 bases between the germline ends. The CDR3 totals 12 residues. Looked up from germline, CDR1 is LNHDA and CDR2 is SQIVND (reference sequence). The chain's CDR3 is CASSTGTDTQYF. CDR3 nucleotide sequence: TGTGCCAGTAGTACGGGGACAGATACGCAGTATTTT.